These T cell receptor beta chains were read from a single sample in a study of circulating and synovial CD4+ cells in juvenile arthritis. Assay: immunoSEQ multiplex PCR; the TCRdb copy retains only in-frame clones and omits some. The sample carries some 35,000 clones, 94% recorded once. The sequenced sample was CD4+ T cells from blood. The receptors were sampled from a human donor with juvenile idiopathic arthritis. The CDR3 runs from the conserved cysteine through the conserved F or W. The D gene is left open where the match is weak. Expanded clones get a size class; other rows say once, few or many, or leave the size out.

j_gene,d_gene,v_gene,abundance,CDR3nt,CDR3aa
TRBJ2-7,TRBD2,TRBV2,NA,TGTGCCAGCAGTGAAAGGGAGGGGCACAAGACCGAGCAGTACTTC,CASSEREGHKTEQYF
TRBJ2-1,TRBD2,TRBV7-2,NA,TGTGCCAGCAGCTTGTGGACTAGCGGGGGAGGTGAGCAGTTCTTC,CASSLWTSGGGEQFF
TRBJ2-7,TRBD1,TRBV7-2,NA,TGTGCCAGCAGCTTAGTTGTACAGGGGGCAGGCGAGCAGTACTTC,CASSLVVQGAGEQYF
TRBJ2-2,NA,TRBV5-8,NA,TGTGCCAGCAGCTTGATCTTCACCGGGGAGCTGTTTTTT,CASSLIFTGELFF
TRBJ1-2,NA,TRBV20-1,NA,TGCAGTGTGGCCGGCTACACCTTC,CSVAGYTF
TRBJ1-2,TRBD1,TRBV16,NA,TGTGCCAGCAGCTCCGACAGGGCCTATGGCTACACCTTC,CASSSDRAYGYTF
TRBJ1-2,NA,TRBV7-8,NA,TGTGCCAGCAGCTCGGGCCCCTCGGGGTCCCTCTATGGCTACACCTTC,CASSSGPSGSLYGYTF
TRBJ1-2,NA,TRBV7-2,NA,TGTGCCAGCAGCTTATTCGGGGGTTATGGCTACACCTTC,CASSLFGGYGYTF
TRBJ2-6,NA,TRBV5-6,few,TGTGCCAGCAATCCCAATGGAGGGCCTGGGGCCAACGTCCTGACTTTC,CASNPNGGPGANVLTF
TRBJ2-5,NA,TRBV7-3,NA,TGTGCCAGCAGCCCACTTGGAGGGGAGACCCAGTACTTC,CASSPLGGETQYF
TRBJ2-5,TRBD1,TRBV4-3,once,TGCGCCAGCAGCCAACTACCTCCGGACAGGGCCCTCCCGAGGACCCAGTACTTC,CASSQLPPDRALPRTQYF
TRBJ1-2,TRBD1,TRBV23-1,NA,TGCGCCAGCAGCCGGGACAGCAGACTGGTTTATGGCTACACCTTC,CASSRDSRLVYGYTF
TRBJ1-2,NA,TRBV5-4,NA,TGTGCCAGCAGCGGGAGGGGCCGTCACTATGGCTACACCTTC,CASSGRGRHYGYTF
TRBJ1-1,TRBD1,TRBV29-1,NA,TGCAGCGGGGGACAGGGGTTGAACACTGAAGCTTTCTTT,CSGGQGLNTEAFF
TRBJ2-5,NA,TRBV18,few,TGTGCCAGCTCCCGACAGGAAGAGACCCAGTACTTC,CASSRQEETQYF
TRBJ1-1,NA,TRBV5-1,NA,TGCGCCAGCACCAACGGGATGAACACTGAAGCTTTCTTT,CASTNGMNTEAFF
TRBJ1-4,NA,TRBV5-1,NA,TGCGCCAGCAGCTCCCTGAGGGCAGGGGAAGAAAAACTGTTTTTT,CASSSLRAGEEKLFF
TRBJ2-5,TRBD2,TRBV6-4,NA,TGTGCCAGCAGTTTAATGGGGGGGGAGACCCAGTACTTC,CASSLMGGETQYF
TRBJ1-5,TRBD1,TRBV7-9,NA,TGTGCCAGCAGCCCTTTGCCCGGGACAGGGGGCAGTAGCAATCAGCCCCAGCATTTT,CASSPLPGTGGSSNQPQHF
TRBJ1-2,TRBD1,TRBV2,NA,TGCGCCACCTTGACAGGGGGCGGTGGCTACACCTTC,CATLTGGGGYTF
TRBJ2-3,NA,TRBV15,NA,TGTGCCACCAGCAGAGATAACGGGGATACGCAGTATTTT,CATSRDNGDTQYF
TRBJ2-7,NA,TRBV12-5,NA,TGTGCTAGTGGTCGGGCCTACGAGCAGTACTTC,CASGRAYEQYF
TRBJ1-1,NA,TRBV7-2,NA,TGTGCCAGCAGCTTCGGACAGAGGAACACTGAAGCTTTCTTT,CASSFGQRNTEAFF
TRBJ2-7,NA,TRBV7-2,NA,TGTGCCAGCAGCTCCCTCCGGGAGCAGTACTTC,CASSSLREQYF
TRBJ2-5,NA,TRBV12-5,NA,TGTGCTAGTGGTTTCGGGGGAGGAGAGACCCAGTACTTC,CASGFGGGETQYF
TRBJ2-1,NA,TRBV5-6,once,TGTGCCAGCAGCTTGAGGCGGTTGATCTCCTACAATGAGCAGTTCTTC,CASSLRRLISYNEQFF
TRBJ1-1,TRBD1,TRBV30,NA,TGTGCCTGGAGAACGGGGCAGGGGGGATACACTGAAGCTTTCTTT,CAWRTGQGGYTEAFF
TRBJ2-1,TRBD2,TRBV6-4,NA,TGTGCCAGCCGTCCCACAGGACTAGCGTACAATGAGCAGTTCTTC,CASRPTGLAYNEQFF
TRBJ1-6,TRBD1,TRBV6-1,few,TGTGCCAGCCGGGACAGGGGGCTTTCACCCCTCCACTTT,CASRDRGLSPLHF
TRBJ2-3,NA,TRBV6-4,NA,TGTGCCAGCAGTGCCCTTGGGGGGGGCCCAGATACGCAGTATTTT,CASSALGGGPDTQYF
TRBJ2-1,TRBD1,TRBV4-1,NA,TGCGCCAGCAGCCAAGTCCCGGGACAGGGCTATGAGCAGTTCTTC,CASSQVPGQGYEQFF
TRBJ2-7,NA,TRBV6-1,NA,TGTGCCAGCACCGCAGGCGACTACGAGCAGTACTTC,CASTAGDYEQYF
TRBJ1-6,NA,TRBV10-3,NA,TGTGCCATCAGTGAAGGAGGGTCCGATTCCCCCCTCCACTTT,CAISEGGSDSPLHF
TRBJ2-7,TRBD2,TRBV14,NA,TGTGCCAGCAGCCCCTTCTCGGGAGGTCCCTACGAGCAGTACTTC,CASSPFSGGPYEQYF
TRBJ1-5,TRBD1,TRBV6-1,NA,TGTGCCAGCAGTGTAGGACAGGGCAATCAGCCCCAGCATTTT,CASSVGQGNQPQHF
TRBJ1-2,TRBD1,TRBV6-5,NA,TGTGCCAGCAGGGGAGGACAGGGAGGTGGCTACACCTTC,CASRGGQGGGYTF
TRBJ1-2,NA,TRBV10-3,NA,TGTGCCATCAGTGAGGGCAGGAACAACTATGGCTACACCTTC,CAISEGRNNYGYTF
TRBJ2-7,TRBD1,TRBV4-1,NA,TGCGCCAGCAGCCAAGAGCTACAGGGGGCGCGGTACTTC,CASSQELQGARYF
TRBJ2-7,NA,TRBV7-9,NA,TGTGCCAGCAGCTTACGACAGGTGGGCGACGAGCAGTACTTC,CASSLRQVGDEQYF
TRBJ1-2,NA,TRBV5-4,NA,TGTGCCAGCAGCTGGGGGGGGGACGCTGGCTACACCTTC,CASSWGGDAGYTF
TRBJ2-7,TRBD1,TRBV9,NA,TGTGCCAGCAGCGACGGACAGGCGTACGAGCAGTACTTC,CASSDGQAYEQYF
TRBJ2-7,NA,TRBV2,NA,TGTGCCACCAGGACGGAGTCCTACGAGCAGTACTTC,CATRTESYEQYF
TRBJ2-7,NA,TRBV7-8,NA,TGTGCCAGCAGCTTAGATGGGGGCCTCGGTTACGAGCAGTACTTC,CASSLDGGLGYEQYF
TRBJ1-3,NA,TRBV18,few,TGTGCCAGCTCACCGTCAAGTTCCCTAATTGGAAACACCATATATTTT,CASSPSSSLIGNTIYF
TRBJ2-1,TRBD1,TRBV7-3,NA,TGTGCCAGCAGCTCCCTAGGACGAAGGGCAGGGGGTATTGAGCAGTTCTTC,CASSSLGRRAGGIEQFF
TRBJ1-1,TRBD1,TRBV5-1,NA,TGCGCCAGCAGCCCGGGACAGTTCACCGAAGCTTTCTTT,CASSPGQFTEAFF
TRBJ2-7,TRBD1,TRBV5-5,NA,TGTGCCAGCAGCCCCGGACAGGTAGTCTACGAGCAGTACTTC,CASSPGQVVYEQYF
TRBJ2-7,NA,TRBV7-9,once,TGTGCCAGCAGCTCATCAGGTTTAAGGGAGCAGTACTTC,CASSSSGLREQYF
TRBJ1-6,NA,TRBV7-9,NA,TGTGCCAGCAGCTTAGATCGGGCAGGAGCGGGGCATAATTCCCCCCTCCACTTT,CASSLDRAGAGHNSPLHF
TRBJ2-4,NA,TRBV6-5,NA,TGTGCCAGCAGCCCCGATAGTCGGGTCAAAAACATTCAGTACTTC,CASSPDSRVKNIQYF
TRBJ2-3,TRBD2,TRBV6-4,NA,TGTGCCAGCAGTGCCCAGGAGCGGGGGGACACAGATACGCAGTATTTT,CASSAQERGDTDTQYF
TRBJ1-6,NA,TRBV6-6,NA,TGTGCCAGCAAGGCTCGCCAGGACTCCTATAATTCACCCCTCCACTTT,CASKARQDSYNSPLHF
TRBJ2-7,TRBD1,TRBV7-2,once,TGTGCCAGCAGCTTATTATACCCCGCGGGACAGGCTCGCTCCTACGAGCAGTACTTC,CASSLLYPAGQARSYEQYF
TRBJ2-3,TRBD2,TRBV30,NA,TGTGCCTGGAGTGAGGGCGGGGGGGCAAGCACAGATACGCAGTATTTT,CAWSEGGGASTDTQYF